Reported below is one TCR beta chain. What it binds is not known. The CDR3 loop spans 14 amino acids. J lost 7 bases, V lost 5 bases, and 8 bases had no gene match. The V gene's germline CDR1 is KGHSH and CDR2 LQKENI. This sample stems from a study of shared clonotypes between healthy human individuals. Study conclusions and caveats: Shared across a handful of donors were roughly 5.3% of the naive CD4 clonotypes. In this cohort, only blood was sampled, and tissue repertoires likely differ.

The authors ran the assay at deep level. Libraries were prepared by immunoSEQ multiplex PCR; TCRdb keeps only in-frame clonotypes and omits some of them. The sample yields some 2.3 million clones, 85% to 95% seen once. The chain recombines TRBV18 with TRBJ1-2; TRBD1 aligns across 9 bases. The sequenced sample consisted of naive CD4+ T cells from PBMCs. Subset reported: CD45RA+ positively selected. This TCR was sampled from a man aged 18 to 29 in good health. Some clones in this sample may be carry-over from other donors' samples. The CDR3 DNA follows: TGTGCCAGCTCAGCTACGGGACAGGGTGGTGGCTACACCTTC. This sequence encodes CASSATGQGGGYTF.